This T cell receptor (beta chain) was found in a study of blood T cell repertoires in COVID-19. Notes on this clone: Other DNA sequences of this sample code for an identical CDR3.

The protocol was immunoSEQ multiplex PCR, while the TCRdb copy is restricted to in-frame clones and leaves out a portion. The table records about 250,000 clones, roughly 85% of them present only once. V shed 4 bases, J shed 7 bases, and the junction held 4 bases outside the gene matches. The CDR3 totals 14 residues. Germline CDR1 SGHTA, CDR2 FQGNSA. The sequence was collected from a woman in her 50s with acute COVID-19. The material sequenced was PBMCs or T cells enriched from blood (not recorded which). The chain carries TRBV7-2 and TRBJ1-5, with TRBD1 identical over 10 bases. The chain's CDR3 is CASSSDRGNQPQHF. DNA for the CDR3: TGTGCCAGCAGCTCGGACAGGGGGAACCAGCCCCAGCATTTT.